The present T cell receptor (beta chain) was sequenced within a study of cytomegalovirus exposure and HLA in healthy donors. As for the study in general: Of 300 to 500 genotyped donors, roughly 81% grouped in the Caucasian-associated ancestry cluster. The study, taken as a whole, reports: In an earlier analysis, about 87% or about 30%: the productive usage of most TCR beta V segments. As a later analysis revealed, the rate of TCR association differed by HLA locus, with DRB1 most and HLA-C fewest.

Germline V lookup: CDR1 MDHEN, CDR2 SYDVKM. V trimming: 2 bases; J trimming: 4 bases; junction bases outside the gene matches: 4. CDR3 length: 16 amino acids. Of note for this clone: Antigen specificity is unknown.

The PCR was carried out with 60 Vbeta primers and 13 Jbeta primers. The protocol was immunoSEQ multiplex PCR, while the TCRdb copy is restricted to in-frame clones and leaves out a portion. The data show 90,000 or so clones, with nearly 80% seen just once and 3% to 4% held by the top ten. Sequences were obtained from PBMCs. The source is a woman in her 40s in good health and CMV-seronegative. The chain has TRBV28 and TRBJ1-5, with TRBD1 matching 11 bases. The CDR3 bases are TGTGCCAGCAGTTTAAGCGGACAGGGGGCGAATCAGCCCCAGCATTTT. Its translation: CASSLSGQGANQPQHF. The full variable domain, rest sourced from reference TRBV28 and TRBJ1-5, is DVKVTQSSRYLVKRTGEKVFLECVQDMDHENMFWYRQDPGLGLRLIYFSYDVKMKEKGDIPEGYSVSREKKERFSLILESASTNQTSMYLCASSLSGQGANQPQHFGDGTRLSIL.